One and the same sample provided the 20 T cell receptor beta chains below, sequenced in a study of blood T cell repertoires in COVID-19. Libraries were prepared by immunoSEQ multiplex PCR; TCRdb keeps only in-frame clonotypes and omits some of them. Of roughly 140,000 clones in the sample, around 87% are singletons; the top ten hold roughly 14%. Sequencing was done on a sample of peripheral blood. The source of these receptors is a woman in her thirties or forties with acute or convalescent COVID-19.

In this sample, this clone turned up once. This chain links TRBV7-3 with TRBJ2-1, with 9 bases lining up with TRBD2. The length of the CDR3 is 15 residues. Germline CDR1 SGHTA, CDR2 FQGTGA. Trimming removed 2 bases from V and 4 bases from J; junction bases left unmatched: 3. The CDR3, as DNA: TGTGCCAGCAGCTTAGCGGGGGGGCATTACAATGAGCAGTTCTTC. The encoded protein is CASSLAGGHYNEQFF.

The rearrangement links TRBV6-5 to TRBJ1-4; 9 positions match TRBD1. Germline assignment: CDR1 MNHEY and CDR2 SVGAGI. This CDR3 has 15 residues. V was clipped by 6 bases and J by 7 bases; unmatched bases: 9. The CDR3 loop reads CASSIYRTGVEKLFF. CDR3 in DNA: TGTGCCAGCAGCATATATCGGACAGGGGTTGAAAAACTGTTTTTT.

J is TRBJ2-7 and V is TRBV14, with D perhaps matching TRBD2 (6 bases). The CDR3 consists of 14 residues. Trimming shortened V by 3 bases and J by 5 bases, and 14 bases separated the two germline ends. Germline V gene sequence: CDR1 SGHDN, CDR2 FVKESK. In nucleotides, the CDR3 is TGTGCCAGCAGCCACGTCCGAGGGAGGCACGAGCAGTACTTC. Protein sequence: CASSHVRGRHEQYF.

The J gene is TRBJ2-1, the V gene TRBV25-1; possibly TRBD1 for D (6 bases). This CDR3 has 18 amino acids. CDR1 is MGHDK and CDR2 is SYGVNS in the germline V gene. V shed 3 bases and J shed 0 bases, with 18 bases lying between them. This CDR3 reads CASSDRPRGTNSYNEQFF. CDR3 sequence (DNA): TGTGCCAGCAGTGATCGCCCTAGGGGGACAAACTCCTACAATGAGCAGTTCTTC.

The V gene is TRBV10-1, the J gene TRBJ1-6, with TRBD1 matching 7 bases. The V gene's germline CDR1 is WNHNN and CDR2 SYGVQD (reference sequence). The CDR3 is 16 residues long. J lost 7 bases, V lost 4 bases, and 10 bases had no gene match. CDR3: CASSASMGQKNSPLHF. DNA of the CDR3: TGCGCCAGCAGTGCAAGTATGGGACAGAAAAATTCACCCCTCCACTTT.

Regarding this clone: An end of the junction differs from the germline gene, which may be a read error. This chain links TRBV2 with TRBJ2-3, with 11 bases that match TRBD2. Germline CDR1 reads SNHLY; CDR2 reads FYNNEI. There are 12 residues in the CDR3. The DNA of the CDR3 is TGTGCCAGCAGTGCTCGGACTAGCGGGCGGCTTTTT. Amino acid sequence: CASSARTSGRLF.

The chain links TRBV2 to TRBJ1-1; the D is unclear. The ends were cut back, 5 bases at V and 4 bases at J, with 11 bases in the middle. CDR3 size: 13 residues. Germline V gene lookup returns CDR1 SNHLY and CDR2 FYNNEI. The CDR3 region has the DNA TGTGCCAGCAGTCGGGGTATGGGCACTGAAGCTTTCTTT. This codes for CASSRGMGTEAFF.

The chain employs TRBV6-5 and TRBJ1-6; D is ambiguous. Trimming took off 7 bases at V and 4 bases at J, with 14 bases between the two ends. Germline V gives CDR1 MNHEY, CDR2 SVGAGI. The CDR3 runs to 15 residues. The CDR3 spells CASTDGILYNSPLHF. In nucleotides, the CDR3 is TGTGCCAGCACCGACGGGATTCTTTATAATTCACCCCTCCACTTT.

V and J are TRBV15 and TRBJ2-7; 9 bases are shared with TRBD1. V gave up 3 bases and J gave up 0 bases; unmatched junction bases: 3. The CDR3 covers 15 residues. The germline CDR1 and CDR2 sequences are LNHNV and YYDKDF (reference sequence). As DNA, the CDR3 is TGTGCCACCAGCAGGGGGACAGGGCCCTCCTACGAGCAGTACTTC. This gives the protein CATSRGTGPSYEQYF.

The J gene is TRBJ1-5, the V gene TRBV19, with 7 nucleotides matching TRBD1. CDR1 is LNHDA, CDR2 SQIVND, per germline (reference sequence). V dropped 1 base and J dropped 5; count of bases not matched to a gene: 5. This CDR3 is built from 15 residues. The CDR3 sequence: CASSIGRGRDQPQHF. The CDR3 bases are TGTGCCAGTAGTATAGGAAGGGGGCGCGATCAGCCCCAGCATTTT.

V and J are TRBV11-2 and TRBJ2-1; 11 bases are a match to TRBD2. The CDR3 sequence is 19 residues long. V lost 0 bases to trimming and J lost 4 bases; unmatched junction nucleotides: 11. The germline V gene has CDR1 SGHAT and CDR2 FQNNGV. The CDR3 DNA reads TGTGCCAGCAGCTTAGAGCGACTAGCGGGGAAAAAAAGGTACAATGAGCAGTTCTTC. Residues: CASSLERLAGKKRYNEQFF.

V and J are TRBV27 and TRBJ2-5; D is undetermined. CDR1 MNHEY and CDR2 SMNVEV come from the germline V gene (reference sequence). Between the trimmed V and J ends, which lost 0 bases and 4 bases, there was a span of 15 bases. The CDR3 runs to 16 residues. The CDR3 DNA reads TGTGCCAGCAGTTTATCGAGCATAGCTGCCCGAGAGACCCAGTACTTC. Amino acids: CASSLSSIAARETQYF.

This chain links TRBV7-9 with TRBJ1-2; TRBD1 might be the D (6 bases). The germline gives CDR1 SEHNR, CDR2 FQNEAQ (reference sequence). The V gene lost 4 bases and the J gene lost 3 bases, with 12 bases spanning the gap. The CDR3 is 14 residues long. The CDR3 is CASSSRDTYYGYTF. DNA of the CDR3: TGTGCCAGCAGCTCCAGGGACACCTACTATGGCTACACCTTC.

The chain links TRBV5-4 to TRBJ2-7; 8 bases are a match to TRBD2. The trim removed 4 bases at V and 5 bases at J, leaving 8 bases unmatched. The CDR3 runs 14 residues. Germline V gene sequence: CDR1 SGHNT, CDR2 YYREEE (reference sequence). This chain's CDR3 is CASSRGTRVNEQYF. The CDR3 region has the DNA TGTGCCAGCAGCCGCGGGACTAGGGTGAACGAGCAGTACTTC.

This clone occurred a few times. The rearrangement links TRBV7-3 to TRBJ1-1, with D unresolved. The germline CDR1 and CDR2 sequences are SGHTA and FQGTGA. The length of the CDR3 is 15 residues. V shed 0 bases and J shed 1 base, with 9 bases lying between them. The CDR3 region is CASSLTGDSNTEAFF. Here the CDR3 DNA reads TGTGCCAGCAGCTTAACTGGAGACTCGAACACTGAAGCTTTCTTT.

The chain carries TRBV29-1 and TRBJ2-1; TRBD2 agrees at 7 bases. Germline V gene data show CDR1 as SQVTM and CDR2 as ANQGSEA. V lost 3 bases to trimming and J lost 6 bases; unmatched junction nucleotides: 5. The CDR3 loop spans 13 amino acids. CDR3 coding DNA: TGCAGCGTTGATGGGCGGGAGACCAATGAGCAGTTCTTC. Protein product: CSVDGRETNEQFF.

V is TRBV30 and J is TRBJ2-7; 8 bases are a match to TRBD2. Germline V gene lookup returns CDR1 GTSNPN and CDR2 SVGIG (reference sequence). This CDR3 is built from 13 residues. The CDR3 here is CAGGAGDFYEQYF. CDR3 bases: TGTGCTGGGGGAGCGGGGGATTTCTACGAGCAGTACTTC.

The count of this clone is one. CDR3 sequence reads: CASLYRTGGGSPLHF. CDR3 DNA sequence: TGTGCCAGCCTTTACAGGACAGGGGGAGGATCACCCCTCCACTTT. The chain employs TRBV2 and TRBJ1-6; 10 bases agree with TRBD1. This CDR3 is 15 amino acids long. J lost 10 bases, V lost 8 bases, and 11 bases had no gene match. Germline values: CDR1 SNHLY, CDR2 FYNNEI. Complete variable domain (other parts from reference TRBV2 and TRBJ1-6): EPEVTQTPSHQVTQMGQEVILRCVPISNHLYFYWYRQILGQKVEFLVSFYNNEISEKSEIFDDQFSVERPDGSNFTLKIRSTKLEDSAMYFCASLYRTGGGSPLHFGNGTRLTVT.

The genes are TRBV2 and TRBJ1-5, with 8 bases lining up with TRBD1. The CDR3 spans 14 residues. Germline V gene data show CDR1 as SNHLY and CDR2 as FYNNEI. Trimming removed 5 bases from V and 7 bases from J; junction bases left unmatched: 7. CDR3 sequence (DNA): TGTGCCAGCAGTAAGGACAGGGTAGTCCAGCCCCAGCATTTT. It is translated as CASSKDRVVQPQHF. The full variable domain, rest sourced from reference TRBV2 and TRBJ1-5, is EPEVTQTPSHQVTQMGQEVILRCVPISNHLYFYWYRQILGQKVEFLVSFYNNEISEKSEIFDDQFSVERPDGSNFTLKIRSTKLEDSAMYFCASSKDRVVQPQHFGDGTRLSIL.

The chain links TRBV4-1 to TRBJ2-7; 13 nucleotides match TRBD2. The CDR3 extends over 17 amino acids. Unmatched junction bases numbered 4, after V lost 0 bases and J lost 2 bases. The germline V gene encodes CDR1 MGHRA and CDR2 YSYEKL. CDR3 sequence (DNA): TGCGCCAGCAGCCAAGATCAGACTAGCGGGGGGCCCTACGAGCAGTACTTC. Translated, it gives CASSQDQTSGGPYEQYF.